The next 30 T cell receptor beta chains were all read from a single sample in a study of CD8 T cells in Susac syndrome. RNA in amounts of about 0.5 to 1 ug was reverse transcribed with random hexamers. TCRdb reprocessed the immunoSEQ multiplex PCR reads with MiXCR, giving one entry per CDR3 protein. The table lists more than 85,000 distinct CDR3 sequences, 85% to 95% of them singletons. Sample: CD4+ T cells from PBMCs. Receptors were obtained from a human donor with Susac syndrome.

The J gene is TRBJ1-2, the V gene TRBV27; D remains unclear. The V and J ends lost 7 bases and 5 bases respectively, with 17 bases between them. CDR3 length: 14 amino acids. Looked up from germline, CDR1 is MNHEY and CDR2 is SMNVEV (reference sequence). The DNA for the CDR3 is TGTGCCAGCATGCGGGTATCTGGTGGATATGGCTACACCTTC. Its translation is CASMRVSGGYGYTF.

V is TRBV20-1 and J is TRBJ2-7, with no clear D. Germline values: CDR1 DFQATT, CDR2 SNEGSKA (reference sequence). The CDR3 runs to 11 residues. V shed 5 bases and J shed 4 bases, with 9 bases lying between them. The CDR3 nucleotides read TGCAGTGCTTCGGACGGTTACGAGCAGTACTTC. Translation gives CSASDGYEQYF.

The chain links TRBV20-1 to TRBJ2-7; 9 nucleotides align to TRBD1. The CDR3 consists of 13 residues. J was trimmed by 5 bases and V by 6 bases; bases with no gene match: 8. Germline V lookup: CDR1 DFQATT, CDR2 SNEGSKA (reference sequence). The CDR3 loop reads CSATGQGIHEQYF. CDR3 in DNA: TGCAGTGCCACGGGACAGGGAATCCACGAGCAGTACTTC.

The V call is TRBV18, the J call TRBJ2-3, with TRBD2 matching over 8 bases. Germline CDR1 and CDR2: KGHSH and LQKENI. The CDR3 is 16 residues long. V lost 2 bases, J lost 5 bases, and 9 bases stayed unmatched. CDR3 DNA: TGTGCCAGCTCACCAAATTTCCAGCGGGGGAAAGATACGCAGTATTTT. Residues: CASSPNFQRGKDTQYF. Full variable domain (remainder filled in from reference TRBV18 and TRBJ2-3): NAGVMQNPRHLVRRRGQEARLRCSPMKGHSHVYWYRQLPEEGLKFMVYLQKENIIDESGMPKERFSAEFPKEGPSILRIQQVVRGDSAAYFCASSPNFQRGKDTQYFGPGTRLTVL.

This rearrangement joins TRBV20-1 to TRBJ1-1; no definite D call. The germline V and J ends were trimmed by 4 bases and 1 base, with 4 bases remaining between them. Germline loops: CDR1 DFQATT, CDR2 SNEGSKA (reference sequence). The CDR3 runs to 11 residues. CDR3 DNA: TGCAGTGCTATACAGAACACTGAAGCTTTCTTT. Translating gives CSAIQNTEAFF.

The CDR3 sequence: CASSVGQGSNQPQHF. DNA of the CDR3: TGTGCCAGCAGCGTCGGCCAGGGGAGCAATCAGCCCCAGCATTTT. The chain has TRBV9 and TRBJ1-5; TRBD1 is a possible D gene (6 bases). The germline V gene has CDR1 SGDLS and CDR2 YYNGEE. The CDR3 is 15 amino acids. V was clipped by 2 bases and J by 1 base, with 10 bases between them.

V usage is TRBV10-3 and J usage is TRBJ2-7, with a weak D call TRBD1 (6 bases). V was pared by 6 bases and J by 4 bases, with 7 bases between. This CDR3 is 11 amino acids long. Germline CDR1 is ENHRY and CDR2 is SYGVKD. The CDR3 coding sequence is TGTGCCATCAGCACAGGGTACGAGCAGTACTTC. Its translation is CAISTGYEQYF.

Here the CDR3 reads CASSLRDQPQHF. CDR3 DNA sequence: TGTGCCAGCAGTTTGAGGGATCAGCCCCAGCATTTT. The rearrangement joins TRBV12-3 or TRBV12-4 to TRBJ1-5; D remains unclear. The CDR3 consists of 12 residues. Trimming removed 3 bases at V and 5 bases at J, with 5 bases between.

This sequence joins TRBV5-1 and TRBJ1-1; D gene unclear. Germline loops: CDR1 SGHRS, CDR2 YFSETQ. Trimming shortened V by 0 bases and J by 0 bases, and 6 bases separated the two germline ends. The CDR3 covers 14 residues. CDR3 DNA sequence: TGCGCCAGCAGCTTGGTTGACCTGAACACTGAAGCTTTCTTT. It translates to CASSLVDLNTEAFF.

This chain links TRBV4-3 with TRBJ1-2, with unresolved D. Germline V gene data show CDR1 as LGHNA and CDR2 as YSLEER. The germline V and J ends were trimmed by 1 base and 2 bases, with 11 bases remaining between them. CDR3 size: 15 residues. CDR3 region: CASSQGSGLNYGYTF. CDR3 bases: TGCGCCAGCAGCCAAGGCTCGGGATTGAACTATGGCTACACCTTC.

The chain carries TRBV29-1 and TRBJ1-4; TRBD1 might be the D (5 bases). V lost 7 bases and J lost 5, with 11 bases in between. This CDR3 is built from 12 residues. Germline CDR1 reads SQVTM; CDR2 reads ANQGSEA. The CDR3 nucleotides are TGCAGCGCCGACGGGGGGAATGAAAAACTGTTTTTT. It yields the protein CSADGGNEKLFF.

The chain carries TRBV6-4 and TRBJ2-3; the D is unclear. The ends were cut back, 0 bases at V and 2 bases at J, with 6 bases in the middle. There are 14 residues in the CDR3. Looked up from germline, CDR1 is MRHNA and CDR2 is SNTAGT. In DNA, the CDR3 is TGTGCCAGCAGTGACTCTTACCCCACAGATACGCAGTATTTT. Encoded protein: CASSDSYPTDTQYF.

The V and J genes are TRBV4-2 and TRBJ2-5; D might be TRBD2 (6 bases). V lost 1 base to trimming and J lost 4 bases, with 13 bases between them. The germline V gene encodes CDR1 LGHNA and CDR2 YNFKEQ. The CDR3 is made up of 15 amino acids. CDR3 sequence: CASSQAGEEGETQYF. The CDR3 bases are TGTGCCAGCAGCCAAGCGGGAGAAGAAGGAGAGACCCAGTACTTC.

The chain is built from TRBV5-4 and TRBJ2-1; a possible D gene is TRBD2 (6 bases). CDR1 and CDR2 (germline): SGHNT, YYREEE (reference sequence). This CDR3 has 12 residues. Trimming shortened V by 4 bases and J by 6 bases, and 8 bases separated the two germline ends. CDR3 nucleotides: TGTGCCAGCAGCATACTAGCCAATGAGCAGTTCTTC. Translated, it gives CASSILANEQFF.

J is TRBJ2-7 and V is TRBV11-2; D not certain. V lost 1 base and J lost 3, with 4 bases in between. The V gene's germline CDR1 is SGHAT and CDR2 FQNNGV. The length of the CDR3 is 12 residues. The CDR3 loop is CASSLGDYEQYF. The CDR3 DNA reads TGTGCCAGCAGCTTAGGGGACTACGAGCAGTACTTC.

This clonotype was observed a handful of times. This chain links TRBV30 with TRBJ2-3; TRBD2 matches at 12 bases. CDR3 length equals 13 residues. Germline V gives CDR1 GTSNPN, CDR2 SVGIG (reference sequence). The CDR3 spells CARTSGGTDTQYF. The DNA for the CDR3 is TGTGCTAGGACTAGCGGGGGCACAGATACGCAGTATTTT. Filled out from reference TRBV30 and TRBJ2-3, the complete variable domain reads SQTIHQWPATLVQPVGSPLSLECTVEGTSNPNLYWYRQAAGRGLQLLFYSVGIGQISSEVPQNLSASRPQDRQFILSSKKLLLSDSGFYLCARTSGGTDTQYFGPGTRLTVL.

This chain uses TRBV19 with TRBJ2-7, with 8 bases matching TRBD2. V was clipped by 5 bases and J by 6 bases; unmatched bases: 9. The length of the CDR3 is 14 residues. In germline, CDR1 is LNHDA, CDR2 SQIVND (reference sequence). CDR3 protein: CASSPGGDWGEQYF. In DNA form, the CDR3 reads TGTGCCAGTAGTCCGGGAGGGGATTGGGGCGAGCAGTACTTC.

V and J are TRBV7-8 and TRBJ1-1, with D possibly matching TRBD1 (5 bases). The germline V gene encodes CDR1 SGHVS and CDR2 FQNEAQ. V dropped 5 bases and J dropped 1 base, with 14 bases sitting between them. The CDR3 runs to 15 residues. The chain's CDR3 is CASSTLAGRNTEAFF. In DNA form, the CDR3 reads TGTGCCAGCAGCACACTGGCAGGGAGGAACACTGAAGCTTTCTTT.

This sequence joins TRBV6-2 or TRBV6-3 and TRBJ2-5; TRBD2 is a possible D gene (6 bases). CDR1 and CDR2 from the germline V gene are MNHEY and SVGEGT. The CDR3 spans 15 residues. Trimming cost V 6 bases and J 5 bases, with 19 bases left between them. The CDR3 coding sequence is TGTGCCAGCAGCTCCGGCGGGACCTCTGCGGAGACCCAGTACTTC. Its protein is CASSSGGTSAETQYF.

The rearrangement uses TRBV3-1 and TRBJ2-5; D tentatively fits TRBD1 or TRBD2 (5 bases each). The CDR3 length is 17 residues. V shed 1 base and J shed 5 bases, with 20 bases lying between them. Per germline, CDR1 LGHDT and CDR2 YNNKEL (reference sequence). The CDR3 DNA follows: TGTGCCAGCAGCCAAGCGATACGGGACCCAGGGATGGAGACCCAGTACTTC. It encodes CASSQAIRDPGMETQYF.

The rearrangement links TRBV28 to TRBJ1-4, with a possible D match to TRBD1 (5 bases). Trimming left V 3 bases short and J 8 bases short, with 10 bases between. Germline-derived CDR1 and CDR2 are MDHEN and SYDVKM. The CDR3 runs to 13 residues. The CDR3 DNA reads as TGTGCCAGCAGTTTGATGCGGGACGAAAAACTGTTTTTT. This sequence encodes CASSLMRDEKLFF.

The V call is TRBV5-1, the J call TRBJ2-5; perhaps TRBD2 as D (5 bases). V dropped 3 bases and J dropped 3 bases, with 12 bases sitting between them. CDR1 is SGHRS, CDR2 YFSETQ, per germline. There are 14 residues in the CDR3. Here the CDR3 DNA reads TGCGCCAGCAGCTCCAAAGCGGCCGAAGAGACCCAGTACTTC. This encodes CASSSKAAEETQYF.

The V and J genes are TRBV3-1 and TRBJ1-5; D is possibly TRBD1 (6 bases). The CDR3 spans 13 residues. Trimming shortened V by 0 bases and J by 7 bases, and 7 bases separated the two germline ends. CDR1 is LGHDT and CDR2 is YNNKEL in the germline V gene (reference sequence). CDR3 in DNA: TGTGCCAGCAGCCAAGACAGGGGACAGCCCCAGCATTTT. Its translation: CASSQDRGQPQHF.

The chain carries TRBV2 and TRBJ2-1, with 11 bases matching TRBD2. Germline values: CDR1 SNHLY, CDR2 FYNNEI. V shed 6 bases and J 4 bases; nucleotides not matched to a gene: 5. This CDR3 comprises 15 residues. The CDR3 spells CASRPGLAAYNEQFF. Here the CDR3 DNA reads TGTGCCAGCAGGCCGGGACTAGCGGCGTACAATGAGCAGTTCTTC.

This chain connects TRBV5-5 to TRBJ2-2; D uncertain. CDR1 and CDR2 (germline): SGHKS, YYEKEE (reference sequence). The V and J ends lost 6 bases and 7 bases respectively, with 10 bases between them. The CDR3 covers 12 residues. The CDR3 sequence: CASTVGIGELFF. The CDR3 DNA reads as TGTGCCAGCACCGTAGGAATCGGGGAGCTGTTTTTT.

The chain carries TRBV5-6 and TRBJ2-2; the match to TRBD2 covers 7 bases. With V trimmed by 4 bases and J by 5 bases, 8 bases remained unmatched. CDR1 and CDR2 from the germline V gene are SGHDT and YYEEEE. The CDR3 runs to 15 residues. CDR3: CASSPDGGGTGELFF. The CDR3 nucleotides are TGTGCCAGCAGCCCCGATGGGGGGGGGACCGGGGAGCTGTTTTTT.

The V gene is TRBV20-1, the J gene TRBJ2-2; D ambiguous. Germline loops: CDR1 DFQATT, CDR2 SNEGSKA (reference sequence). CDR3 length: 13 residues. Trimming took off 5 bases at V and 5 bases at J, with 12 bases between the two ends. This chain's CDR3 is CSAPRTTTGELFF. The CDR3 DNA follows: TGCAGTGCTCCTAGGACGACGACCGGGGAGCTGTTTTTT.

This rearrangement joins TRBV29-1 to TRBJ2-7; D perhaps matches TRBD1 (6 bases). The CDR3 runs to 11 residues. V dropped 7 bases and J dropped 6 bases, with 13 bases sitting between them. Germline V gene sequence: CDR1 SQVTM, CDR2 ANQGSEA. CDR3: CSALTGSEQYF. DNA of the CDR3: TGCAGCGCCCTTACAGGGTCCGAGCAGTACTTC.

The chain carries TRBV21-1 and TRBJ2-1; the table calls TRBD2, which could not be checked here. TRBV21-1 is noted as a pseudogene. The length of the CDR3 is 15 residues. This chain's CDR3 is CASRKRGQIQNEQFF. In DNA form, the CDR3 reads TGTGCCAGCAGGAAACGAGGGCAGATCCAGAATGAGCAGTTCTTC.

V and J are TRBV4-1 and TRBJ2-1, with 8 bases aligning to TRBD2. With 3 bases clipped from V and 3 bases from J, the junction kept 7 bases outside the gene matches. The CDR3 runs 16 residues. From germline, CDR1 is MGHRA and CDR2 YSYEKL. CDR3 in DNA: TGCGCCAGCAGCCAGGCTTTGAGCGGGGGCTACAATGAGCAGTTCTTC. Its translation is CASSQALSGGYNEQFF.